This T cell receptor beta chain appears in the sequencing data of a study of radiation and T cells in renal cell carcinoma. Comments on this clone: Its antigen is not known.

The study, taken as a whole, reports: Without pretreatment biopsies, baseline tumor clonotype presence was undetermined. From baseline, blood top tumor clonotypes peaked at 2 weeks post-radiation.

Germline lookup yields CDR1 MRHNA and CDR2 SNTAGT. The CDR3 contains 16 residues. Between the trimmed V and J ends, which lost 3 bases and 6 bases, there was a span of 20 bases. Time point defined: baseline pretreatment blood. Treatment reported: 15 Gy SBRT to primary tumor, nephrectomy 4 weeks later. Profiled with immunoSEQ multiplex PCR; TCRdb holds only in-frame clones, not every one. The table records 150,000 or so clones, more than 70% of them present only once. The chain joins TRBV6-4 to TRBJ1-2; the D gene is possibly TRBD1 (5 bases). Sequenced material: blood, taken from a patient whose treatment included radiotherapy and nephrectomy. This TCR was sampled from a woman in her 50s with renal cell carcinoma. DNA for the CDR3: TGTGCCAGCAGTGAAAGTTCGGGAAGGGGAAATGATGGCTACACCTTC. Translation: CASSESSGRGNDGYTF.